This T cell receptor (beta chain) originates from a study of T cell repertoires in cytomegalovirus infection. Study details: Public signatures in TCR beta pointed to CMV infection and matching HLA type.

Study observations and caveats: What dominated the ex vivo response were HLA-C-restricted CMV-specific TCR beta clonotypes. Using cumulative public TCR beta family frequency, the authors identified those who carried CMV together with the relevant HLA.

TCRdb recomputed calls from the reads with MiXCR, one row per CDR3 protein. Among more than 150,000 distinct CDR3 sequences listed, 28% were seen once. Details on this clonotype: Its antigen is not known.

V lost 1 base and J 4 bases, leaving 10 bases between the germline ends. Germline V gives CDR1 SGHTA, CDR2 FQGNSA. This CDR3 region has 14 residues. The chain recombines TRBV7-2 with TRBJ1-2; D is unresolved. What was sequenced was PBMCs. This clonotype was obtained from a human donor in good health (CMV status not recorded). Some clones in this sample may be carry-over from other donors' samples. CDR3 amino acids: CASSLGTPIYGYTF. The CDR3 region has the DNA TGTGCCAGCAGCTTAGGGACGCCAATCTATGGCTACACCTTC.